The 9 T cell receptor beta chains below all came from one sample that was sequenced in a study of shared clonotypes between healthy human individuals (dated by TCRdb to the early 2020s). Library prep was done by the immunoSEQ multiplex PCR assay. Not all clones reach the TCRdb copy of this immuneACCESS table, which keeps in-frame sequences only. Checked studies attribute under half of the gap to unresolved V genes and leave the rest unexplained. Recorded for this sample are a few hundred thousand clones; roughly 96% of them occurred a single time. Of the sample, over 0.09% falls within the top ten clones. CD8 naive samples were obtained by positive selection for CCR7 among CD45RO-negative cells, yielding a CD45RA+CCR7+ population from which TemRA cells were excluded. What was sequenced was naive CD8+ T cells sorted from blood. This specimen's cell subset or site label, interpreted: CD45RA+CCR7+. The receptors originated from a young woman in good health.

The CDR3 loop reads CASSFNSAHEQFF. The CDR3 DNA reads as TGTGCCAGCAGTTTCAATAGCGCCCATGAGCAGTTCTTC. The chain couples TRBV27 to TRBJ2-1, with D perhaps matching TRBD2 (5 bases). Per germline, CDR1 MNHEY and CDR2 SMNVEV (reference sequence). With 3 bases removed from V and 8 bases from J, the gap between germline ends came to 11 bases. The CDR3 spans 13 residues.

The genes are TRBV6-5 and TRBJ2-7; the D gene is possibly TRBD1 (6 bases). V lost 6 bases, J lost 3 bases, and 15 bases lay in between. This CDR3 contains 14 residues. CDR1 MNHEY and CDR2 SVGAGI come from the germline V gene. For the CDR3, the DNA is TGTGCCAGCAGACTGCGACAGGAAAACTACGAGCAGTACTTC. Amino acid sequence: CASRLRQENYEQYF.

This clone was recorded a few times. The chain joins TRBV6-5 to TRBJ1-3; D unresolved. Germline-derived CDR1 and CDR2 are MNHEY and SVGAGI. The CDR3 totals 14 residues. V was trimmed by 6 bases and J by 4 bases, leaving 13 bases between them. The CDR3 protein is CASRAPQSGNTIYF. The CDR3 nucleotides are TGTGCCAGCAGAGCGCCCCAGAGCGGAAACACCATATATTTT.

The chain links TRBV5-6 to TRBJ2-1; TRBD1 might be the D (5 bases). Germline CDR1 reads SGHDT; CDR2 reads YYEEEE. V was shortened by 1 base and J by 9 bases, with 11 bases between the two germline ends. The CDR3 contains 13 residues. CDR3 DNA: TGTGCCAGCAGCTTGTTGTTAGGGGTTGAGCAGTTCTTC. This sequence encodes CASSLLLGVEQFF.

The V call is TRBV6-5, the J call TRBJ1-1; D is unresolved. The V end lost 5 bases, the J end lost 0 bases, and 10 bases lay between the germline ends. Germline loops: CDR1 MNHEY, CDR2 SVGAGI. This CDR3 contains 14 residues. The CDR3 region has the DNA TGTGCCAGCAGTAGCCTACACGTGAACACTGAAGCTTTCTTT. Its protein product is CASSSLHVNTEAFF.

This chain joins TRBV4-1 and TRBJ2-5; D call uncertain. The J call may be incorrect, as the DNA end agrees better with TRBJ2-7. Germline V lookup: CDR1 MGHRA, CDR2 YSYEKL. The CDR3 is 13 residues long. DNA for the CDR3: TGCGCCAGCAGCCAAGAGGGAAGAAGCGAGCAGTACTTC. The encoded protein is CASSQEGRSEQYF.

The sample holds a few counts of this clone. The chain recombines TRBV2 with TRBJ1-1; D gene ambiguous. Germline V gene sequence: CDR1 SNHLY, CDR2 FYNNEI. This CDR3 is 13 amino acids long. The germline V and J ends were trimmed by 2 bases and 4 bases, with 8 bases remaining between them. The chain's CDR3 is CASSEFMPTEAFF. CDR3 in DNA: TGTGCCAGCAGTGAATTCATGCCCACTGAAGCTTTCTTT.

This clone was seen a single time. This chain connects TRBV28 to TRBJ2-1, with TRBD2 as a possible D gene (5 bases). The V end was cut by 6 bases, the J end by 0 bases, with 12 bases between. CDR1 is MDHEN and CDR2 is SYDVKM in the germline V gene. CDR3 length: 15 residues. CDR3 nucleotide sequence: TGTGCCAGCAGCCTAAAAGCGGTCTCCTACAATGAGCAGTTCTTC. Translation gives CASSLKAVSYNEQFF.

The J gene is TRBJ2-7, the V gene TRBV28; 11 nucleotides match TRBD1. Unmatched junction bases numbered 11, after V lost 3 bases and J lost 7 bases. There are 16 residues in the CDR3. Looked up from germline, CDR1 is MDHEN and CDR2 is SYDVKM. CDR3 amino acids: CASSFLVGQGAGEQYF. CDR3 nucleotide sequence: TGTGCCAGCAGTTTTCTTGTCGGACAGGGGGCGGGAGAGCAGTACTTC.